One T cell receptor beta chain is described in this entry. This sample was included in a study of control samples from healthy donors and cancer patients. Method: immunoSEQ multiplex PCR; TCRdb's copy keeps in-frame clones and lacks some. Altogether about 120,000 clones are present, just under 90% being singletons, with the ten largest covering around an eighth. Germline lookup yields CDR1 GTSNPN and CDR2 SVGIG (reference sequence). Trimming left V 4 bases short and J 2 bases short, with 11 bases between. The CDR3 sequence is 14 residues long. The sample comprised blood. This chain uses TRBV30 with TRBJ2-2, with TRBD2 as a possible D gene (7 bases). This sequence was found in a man in his thirties or forties in good health. The CDR3: CAWKGGANTGELFF. DNA for the CDR3: TGTGCCTGGAAAGGGGGGGCTAACACCGGGGAGCTGTTTTTT.